This TCR beta chain was sequenced for a study of identical twins. Germline CDR1 and CDR2: ENHRY and SYGVKD. Trimming cost V 3 bases and J 3 bases; bases outside gene matches: 6. This CDR3 is built from 16 residues. This clonotype was picked up a small number of times. The target antigen is unknown. Study-wide results and limits: Partial confounding of zero-insertion analyses by invariant MAIT and iNKT cells was possible. Out-of-frame alpha sequences shared between twins exhibited an excess of low generation probability.

Each CDR3 protein gets one entry after TCRdb re-called the 5' RACE reads with MiXCR. The table records 450,000 or so distinct CDR3 sequences, roughly an eighth of them present only once. These sequences were also reported in another study, on yellow fever vaccine responses in identical twins.

Sequencing was carried out using CD4+ T cells sorted from blood. The chain uses TRBV10-3 and TRBJ2-1; 9 nucleotides match TRBD2. The sequence was collected from a woman under 30 in good health. This chain's CDR3 is CAISDLPSGNYNEQFF. The CDR3 DNA is TGTGCCATCAGTGATTTGCCTAGCGGGAACTACAATGAGCAGTTCTTC.